The entry below describes one T cell receptor beta chain. In the original workflow: From ImmunoSEQ came sequences covering only the junction and carrying no quality scores, so filtering differed. Method: immunoSEQ multiplex PCR; TCRdb's copy keeps in-frame clones and lacks some. V and J calls and clone size are those listed in that table; D and trimming were worked out from the DNA. The sample yields around 95,000 clones, roughly 45% seen once. These data are taken from a study of shared clonotypes between healthy human individuals. The study enrolled healthy HIV-negative adults without recent acute infections or vaccinations as donors. Genomic DNA for unsorted samples, which was extracted with the QIAamp DNA Blood Mini kit, came from some 90 million PBMCs. The V end lost 3 bases, the J end lost 13 bases, and 24 bases lay between the germline ends. CDR3 length: 15 residues. CDR1 is SGHTA and CDR2 is FQGNSA in the germline V gene.

The sequence was collected from a woman in her thirties or forties in good health. Some clones in this sample may be carry-over from other donors' samples. The J gene is TRBJ2-5, the V gene TRBV7-2; a possible D gene is TRBD1 (6 bases). What was sequenced was PBMCs. The CDR3 DNA reads as TGTGCCAGCAGCTTCCTGGACAGTTTAAGTCCTTTCCTGTACTTC. It encodes CASSFLDSLSPFLYF.